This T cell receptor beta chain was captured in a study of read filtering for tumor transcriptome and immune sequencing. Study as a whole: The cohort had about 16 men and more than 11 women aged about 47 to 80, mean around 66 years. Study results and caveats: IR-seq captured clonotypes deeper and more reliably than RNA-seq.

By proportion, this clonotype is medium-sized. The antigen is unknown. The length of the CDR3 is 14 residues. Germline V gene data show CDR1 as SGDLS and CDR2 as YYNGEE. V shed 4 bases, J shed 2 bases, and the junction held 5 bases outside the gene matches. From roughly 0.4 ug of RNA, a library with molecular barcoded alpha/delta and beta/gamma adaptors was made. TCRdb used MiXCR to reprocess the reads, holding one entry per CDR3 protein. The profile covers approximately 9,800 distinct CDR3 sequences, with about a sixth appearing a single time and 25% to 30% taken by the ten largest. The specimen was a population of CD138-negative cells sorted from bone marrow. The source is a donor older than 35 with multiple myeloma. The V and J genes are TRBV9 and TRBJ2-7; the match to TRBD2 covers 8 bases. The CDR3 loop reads CASSSRLATYEQYF. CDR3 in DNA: TGTGCCAGCAGCTCTCGACTAGCGACCTACGAGCAGTACTTC.